This entry lists 10 T cell receptor beta chains sequenced from one sample in a study of technical replicates of blood from a few donors. Assay: immunoSEQ multiplex PCR; the TCRdb copy retains only in-frame clones and omits some. Among around 68,000 clones listed, 95% to 97% were seen once. Input material: T cells isolated from PBMCs. These receptors all stem from a human donor in good health.

The rearrangement uses TRBV9 and TRBJ2-5, with 7 nucleotides matching TRBD1. V shed 4 bases and J 5 bases; nucleotides not matched to a gene: 2. The CDR3 sequence is 12 residues long. CDR1 and CDR2 (germline): SGDLS, YYNGEE. CDR3 loop: CASSLQGETQYF. The CDR3 DNA reads TGTGCCAGCAGCCTACAGGGGGAGACCCAGTACTTC.

The chain joins TRBV28 to TRBJ1-2, with TRBD1 matching 11 bases. Germline V gene sequence: CDR1 MDHEN, CDR2 SYDVKM. V was clipped by 5 bases and J by 6 bases; unmatched bases: 8. The CDR3 contains 15 residues. The DNA of the CDR3 is TGTGCCAGCAGTAAGAGGACAGGGGGCGTACATGGCTACACCTTC. Protein: CASSKRTGGVHGYTF.

This chain connects TRBV6-1 to TRBJ1-5, with D uncertain. The germline CDR1 and CDR2 sequences are MNHNS and SASEGT. V was pared by 3 bases and J by 3 bases, with 6 bases between. The CDR3 loop spans 13 amino acids. The CDR3 is CASSDGLNQPQHF. CDR3 in DNA: TGTGCCAGCAGTGATGGCCTCAATCAGCCCCAGCATTTT.

Only one count was recorded for this clone. This chain joins TRBV19 and TRBJ1-1; TRBD1 agrees at 8 bases. The CDR3 has 13 residues. The V and J ends lost 9 bases and 6 bases, in that order; junction bases with no gene match: 9. Per the germline V gene, CDR1 is LNHDA and CDR2 is SQIVND (reference sequence). CDR3 region: CARPAGTGPEAFF. In nucleotides, the CDR3 is TGTGCCAGACCTGCCGGGACAGGCCCTGAAGCTTTCTTT.

The chain recombines TRBV4-2 with TRBJ2-4, with D perhaps TRBD2 (6 bases). Deletions cut 1 base from V and 6 bases from J, with 16 bases between. Germline-derived CDR1 and CDR2 are LGHNA and YNFKEQ. This CDR3 region has 16 residues. The CDR3 reads CASSQAGEAWGNIQYF. The CDR3 DNA reads TGTGCCAGCAGCCAAGCGGGGGAGGCGTGGGGAAACATTCAGTACTTC.

V gene TRBV13 combines with J gene TRBJ2-5; unclear D gene. The length of the CDR3 is 17 residues. V was pared by 0 bases and J by 1 base, with 15 bases between. The germline gives CDR1 PRHDT, CDR2 FYEKMQ (reference sequence). CDR3 coding DNA: TGTGCCAGCAGCTTAGGCCGAAGCGTTTACTCCCAAGAGACCCAGTACTTC. Translating it yields CASSLGRSVYSQETQYF. Filled out from reference TRBV13 and TRBJ2-5, the complete variable domain reads AAGVIQSPRHLIKEKRETATLKCYPIPRHDTVYWYQQGPGQDPQFLISFYEKMQSDKGSIPDRFSAQQFSDYHSELNMSSLELGDSALYFCASSLGRSVYSQETQYFGPGTRLLVL.

The chain has TRBV4-1 and TRBJ2-3, with D perhaps TRBD2 (5 bases). CDR1 MGHRA and CDR2 YSYEKL come from the germline V gene. Trimming stripped 1 base from V and 1 base from J, with 9 bases between. The CDR3 runs 15 residues. The CDR3 nucleotides read TGCGCCAGCAGCCAAGGACGGGGTGGCACAGATACGCAGTATTTT. It specifies CASSQGRGGTDTQYF.

This clone appeared a single time. The rearrangement links TRBV19 to TRBJ2-7; D might be TRBD1 (7 bases). CDR3 length equals 15 residues. Germline V gene sequence: CDR1 LNHDA, CDR2 SQIVND (reference sequence). Trimming pared 1 base from V and 5 bases from J, leaving 15 bases between. The CDR3 reads CASSIVGGGLDEQYF. In nucleotides, the CDR3 is TGTGCCAGTAGTATAGTAGGAGGGGGCTTGGACGAGCAGTACTTC.

The chain's CDR3 is CAKGLDREKSGNTIYF. CDR3 nucleotides: TGTGCCAAAGGTCTGGACAGGGAGAAGTCTGGAAACACCATATATTTT. J is TRBJ1-3 and V is TRBV2; 8 positions agree with TRBD1. Trimming removed 10 bases from V and 1 base from J; junction bases left unmatched: 12. The CDR3 totals 16 residues. Germline V gene sequence: CDR1 SNHLY, CDR2 FYNNEI.

The gene calls are TRBV7-2 and TRBJ2-1, with 7 bases lining up with TRBD1. CDR1 SGHTA and CDR2 FQGNSA come from the germline V gene. The J segment lost 9 bases and the V segment lost 7 bases, leaving 6 bases of the junction unmatched. The CDR3 runs 12 residues. The CDR3 reads CASTRDSREQFF. The CDR3 nucleotides are TGTGCCAGCACCCGGGACAGCCGTGAGCAGTTCTTC.